This paragraph reports one T cell receptor beta chain. Here immunoSEQ multiplex PCR was the method, and the copy in TCRdb shows in-frame clones only, minus some. This table has approximately 710,000 clones, roughly 91% appearing once. These data come from a study of shared clonotypes between healthy human individuals. V dropped 3 bases and J dropped 4; count of bases not matched to a gene: 4. This CDR3 spans 14 amino acids. Germline loops: CDR1 SGHNT, CDR2 YYREEE (reference sequence). The chain uses TRBV5-4 and TRBJ2-1, with 7 nucleotides matching TRBD1. The sample was memory CD8+ T cells from PBMCs. This sample's subset: CD45RO+ cells pooled with CCR7-negative TemRA cells. The TCR comes from a man between 18 and 35 years old in good health. Some clones in this sample may be carry-over from other donors' samples. CDR3 residues: CASSWGQNYNEQFF. The CDR3 DNA is TGTGCCAGCAGCTGGGGACAGAATTACAATGAGCAGTTCTTC.